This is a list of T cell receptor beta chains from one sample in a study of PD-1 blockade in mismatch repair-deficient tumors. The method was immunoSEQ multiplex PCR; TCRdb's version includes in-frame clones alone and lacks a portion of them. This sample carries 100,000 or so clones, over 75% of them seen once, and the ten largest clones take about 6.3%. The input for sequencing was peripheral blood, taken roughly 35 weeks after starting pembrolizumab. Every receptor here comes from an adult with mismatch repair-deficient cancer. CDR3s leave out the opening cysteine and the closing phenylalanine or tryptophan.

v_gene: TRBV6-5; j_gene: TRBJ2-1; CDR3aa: ASSYFFGADEQF
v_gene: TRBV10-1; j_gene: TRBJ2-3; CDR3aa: ASSTSTDTQY
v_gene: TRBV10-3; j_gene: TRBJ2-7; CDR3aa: AISTGDKDEQY
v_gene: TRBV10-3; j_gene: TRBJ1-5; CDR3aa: AISESGEGTNNQPQH
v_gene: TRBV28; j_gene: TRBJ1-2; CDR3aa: ASSLLGVYGYT
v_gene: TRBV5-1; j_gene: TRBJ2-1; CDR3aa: ASSLEWGNNEQF
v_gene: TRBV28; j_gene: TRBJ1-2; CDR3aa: ASSSTGNGYT
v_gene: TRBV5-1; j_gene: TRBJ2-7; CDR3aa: ASSLSGQGSYEQY
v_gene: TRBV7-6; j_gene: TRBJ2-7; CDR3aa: ASSSRLSYEQY
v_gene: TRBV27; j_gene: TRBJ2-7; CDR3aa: ASSPNRGRTYEQY
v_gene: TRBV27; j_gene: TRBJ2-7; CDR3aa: ATRRQGIGEQY
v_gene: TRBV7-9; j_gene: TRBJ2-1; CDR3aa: ASSALGNEQF
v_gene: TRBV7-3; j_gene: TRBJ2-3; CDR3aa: ASSLRFSSTDTQY
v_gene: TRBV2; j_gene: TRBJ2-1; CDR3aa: ASSGVEQF
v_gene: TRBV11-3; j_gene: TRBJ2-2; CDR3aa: ASSSTGANTGELF
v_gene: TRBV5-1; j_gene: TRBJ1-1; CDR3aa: ASSLVQGTNTEAF